The rows below give T cell receptor beta chains drawn from one sample of a study of post-analysis software for immune sequencing data. TCRdb re-analysed the PCR reads in MiXCR, keeping a single row per CDR3 protein. This sample carries some 370,000 distinct CDR3 sequences, around 33% of them seen once, and the ten largest clones take around an eighth. The specimen sequenced was blood. The receptors stem from a girl between 10 and 17 years old with multiple sclerosis. The CDR3 runs from the conserved cysteine through the conserved F or W. The D gene is left open where the match is weak. The size field is filled for only some rows; it gives once, few, many or a size class.

j_call	d_call	v_call	clone_size	cdr3_nt	cdr3_aa
TRBJ2-3	TRBD2	TRBV7-9	-	TGTGCCAGCAGCTTAGGACTAGCGGGGGGCCCGTTAGCAGATACGCAGTATTTT	CASSLGLAGGPLADTQYF
TRBJ1-2	-	TRBV5-1	few	TGCGCCAGCAGCTTGGGAGGGGCCGATGGCTACACCTTC	CASSLGGADGYTF
TRBJ2-5	-	TRBV29-1	-	TGCAGCGTTTACTCAGGGTACCAAGAGACCCAGTACTTC	CSVYSGYQETQYF
TRBJ2-7	-	TRBV10-3	few	TGTGCCATCAGTGAGTCGGATCTCTTAAGGCAGTACTTC	CAISESDLLRQYF
TRBJ1-1	-	TRBV20-1	few	TGCAGTGCTAGGATCCCTATAACAAACACTGAAGCTTTCTTT	CSARIPITNTEAFF
TRBJ2-3	TRBD2	TRBV20-1	-	TGCAGTGCTAGAGATCCTACTAGCGGGGGGAGCACAGATACGCAGTATTTT	CSARDPTSGGSTDTQYF
TRBJ2-3	-	TRBV29-1	-	TGCAGCGTGGGAGGACAGTCGGATACGCAGTATTTT	CSVGGQSDTQYF
TRBJ2-5	TRBD1	TRBV20-1	few	TGCACCCCCCAAGGGGCAGGGGGTATTACCACAAAAGAGACCCAGTACTTC	CTPQGAGGITTKETQYF
TRBJ1-1	-	TRBV4-1	once	TGCGCCAGCAGCCAAGACCCCGACAGGACGAACACTGAAGCTTTCTTT	CASSQDPDRTNTEAFF
TRBJ2-1	TRBD2	TRBV6-5	-	TGTGCCAGCAGTTACGCGGGGGGTTCCTACAATGAGCAGTTCTTC	CASSYAGGSYNEQFF
TRBJ2-3	-	TRBV7-2	few	TGTGCCAGCAGCGGATCCGTTGAGGCAGATACGCAGTATTTT	CASSGSVEADTQYF
TRBJ1-5	-	TRBV6-2/TRBV6-3	once	TGTGCCAGCAGAGACACGTGGGGTGGGTATAGCAATCAGCCCCAGCATTTT	CASRDTWGGYSNQPQHF
TRBJ2-1	-	TRBV20-1	-	TGCAGTGCACCTCGACGGGGTGACTCCTACAATGAGCAGTTCTTC	CSAPRRGDSYNEQFF
TRBJ2-5	TRBD1	TRBV7-9	few	TGTGCCAGCAGCCCGGGGACAGGGGTCAAAGAGACCCAGTACTTC	CASSPGTGVKETQYF
TRBJ2-1	-	TRBV5-1	-	TGCGCCACCCGCCAGGACAGCTCCTACAATGAGCAGTTCTTC	CATRQDSSYNEQFF
TRBJ2-1	TRBD1	TRBV11-3	-	TGTGCCAGCAGCCCCGGGACAGGGAGTATGAGCTCCTACAATGAGCAGTTCTTC	CASSPGTGSMSSYNEQFF
TRBJ2-5	-	TRBV24-1	few	TGTGCCACCAGTGATCCGGGCCTTCCCAGAGGAGAGACCCAGTACTTC	CATSDPGLPRGETQYF
TRBJ2-7	-	TRBV9	-	TGTGCCAGCAGCGTAGATCGGACGTTCTCCTACGAGCAGTACTTC	CASSVDRTFSYEQYF
TRBJ1-2	-	TRBV5-5	-	TGTGCCAGCAGCTTCTACGGCTTAGCGTATGGCTACACCTTC	CASSFYGLAYGYTF
TRBJ2-2	-	TRBV5-1	few	TGCGCCAGCAGCTCACCAGCGAACACCGGGGAGCTGTTTTTT	CASSSPANTGELFF
TRBJ1-5	-	TRBV6-1	-	TGTGCCAGCAGTGAGTTGGGGGGGTATAGCAATCAGCCCCAGCATTTT	CASSELGGYSNQPQHF
TRBJ2-6	-	TRBV5-1	once	TGCGCCAGCAGCCCATCGGCCTCTGGGGCCAACGTCCTGACTTTC	CASSPSASGANVLTF
TRBJ2-7	-	TRBV6-5	-	TGTGCCAGCAGTTACTCGAAGGAGGTATCGGGAATTTCCTACGAGCAGTACTTC	CASSYSKEVSGISYEQYF
TRBJ1-6	-	TRBV12-3/TRBV12-4	few	TGTGCCAGCAGTTCCGGGACGTCGAATTCACCCCTCCACTTT	CASSSGTSNSPLHF
TRBJ1-5	-	TRBV7-2	-	TGTGCCAGCAGCTTAGCCGGGGGTTATAGCAATCAGCCCCAGCATTTT	CASSLAGGYSNQPQHF
TRBJ2-3	TRBD2	TRBV9	-	TGTTCCAGCAGCTCCGGACTAGCGGGGGGCAGCACAGATACGCAGTATTTT	CSSSSGLAGGSTDTQYF
TRBJ2-3	-	TRBV9	few	TGTGCCAGCAGCGGGACTTTCAACACAGATACGCAGTATTTT	CASSGTFNTDTQYF
TRBJ2-7	-	TRBV29-1	-	TGCAGCGTTGGGACCGAAGACTACGAGCAGTACTTC	CSVGTEDYEQYF
TRBJ1-1	TRBD1	TRBV7-8	-	TGTGCCAGCAGCTCGTACAGGGGTAGGGACACTGAAGCTTTCTTT	CASSSYRGRDTEAFF
TRBJ2-1	TRBD2	TRBV7-2	once	TGTGCCAGCAGCCCGTGGACTAGCGGGGCAAATGAGCAGTTCTTC	CASSPWTSGANEQFF
TRBJ2-1	-	TRBV25-1	few	TGTGCCAGCAGTGAATGGTCCAACCGCAATGAGCAGTTCTTC	CASSEWSNRNEQFF
TRBJ2-3	-	TRBV29-1	-	TGCACCACAGATACGCAGTATTTT	CTTDTQYF
TRBJ2-7	-	TRBV6-5	-	TGTGCCAGCGGGGGGGCCTTCTACGAGCAGTACTTC	CASGGAFYEQYF
TRBJ2-1	TRBD2	TRBV2	-	TGTGCCAGCAGTCTTGGGGGGGGTTTCTCCTACAATGAGCAGTTCTTC	CASSLGGGFSYNEQFF
TRBJ2-7	TRBD1	TRBV20-1	few	TGCAGTGCCAGGAGGACAGGGGCTACCTACGAGCAGTACTTC	CSARRTGATYEQYF
TRBJ2-5	-	TRBV6-5	many	TGTGCCAGCACCCCGGCAGGGGTGGAGACCCAGTACTTC	CASTPAGVETQYF
TRBJ2-5	-	TRBV7-2	many	TGTGCCAGCACCCCGACGGTGTTACAAGAGACCCAGTACTTC	CASTPTVLQETQYF
TRBJ2-3	-	TRBV5-1	-	TGCGCCAGCAGCTTGGACGGGGACCCAAGCACAGATACGCAGTATTTT	CASSLDGDPSTDTQYF
TRBJ1-2	TRBD1	TRBV29-1	-	TGCAGCGTCCTGACAGGGTCCTATGGCTACACCTTC	CSVLTGSYGYTF
TRBJ2-3	-	TRBV7-9	few	TGTGCCAGCACCCTCCCCCGGGGGCCTAGCACAGATACGCAGTATTTT	CASTLPRGPSTDTQYF
TRBJ1-2	TRBD1	TRBV6-1	-	TGTGCCAGCAGTGAATCCACAGGGGAGGAGTATGGCTACACCTTC	CASSESTGEEYGYTF
TRBJ1-2	-	TRBV6-6	-	TGCGCCAGCAGTCGGACGGCCCTGGGTGATGGCTACACCTTC	CASSRTALGDGYTF
TRBJ2-7	TRBD1	TRBV4-2	-	TGTGCCAGCAGCCGTGACAGGGGCGAGCAGTACTTC	CASSRDRGEQYF
TRBJ2-3	-	TRBV12-3/TRBV12-4	once	TGTGCCAGCAACATTTGGGGGGCGAGCACAGATGCGCAGTATTTT	CASNIWGASTDAQYF
TRBJ2-7	-	TRBV9	-	TGTGCCAGCAGCGCGAGGACAGACTCCTACGAGCAGTACTTC	CASSARTDSYEQYF
TRBJ1-5	-	TRBV12-3/TRBV12-4	-	TGTGCCAGCAGCACTAGGGGAGAAGGACAGCCCCAGCATTTT	CASSTRGEGQPQHF
TRBJ2-3	TRBD1	TRBV12-3/TRBV12-4	-	TGTGCCAGCAGTGATCCACAGGGGATCAGCACAGATACGCAGTATTTT	CASSDPQGISTDTQYF
TRBJ2-7	-	TRBV9	-	TGTGCCAGCAGCGTGAGTCTTAACAATGAGCAGTACTTC	CASSVSLNNEQYF
TRBJ2-1	TRBD1	TRBV11-2	-	TGTGCCAGCAGCTTAGACCGACAGGGGCCGCAGTTCTTC	CASSLDRQGPQFF
TRBJ2-3	TRBD2	TRBV7-2	-	TGTGCCAGCAGCTTCCGGACTAGCGGGGGAGGCGATACGCAGTATTTT	CASSFRTSGGGDTQYF
TRBJ2-5	-	TRBV12-3/TRBV12-4	-	TGTGCCAGCAGTTTGGGCCCTTTAGGGACCCAGTACTTC	CASSLGPLGTQYF
TRBJ1-1	TRBD1	TRBV5-1	once	TGCGCCAGCAGCCCGCGGACAGGGGAGAACACTGAAGCTTTCTTT	CASSPRTGENTEAFF
TRBJ2-3	TRBD2	TRBV20-1	-	TGCAGTGCTGGAAGGACTAGCGGGAACACAGATACGCAGTATTTT	CSAGRTSGNTDTQYF
TRBJ1-2	TRBD1	TRBV6-1	-	TGTGCCAGCAGTGATAACAGGGGGCGCTTTCCTTGGGGCTACACCTTC	CASSDNRGRFPWGYTF
TRBJ1-4	-	TRBV6-1	-	TGTGCCAGCAGTGAAGCGCTTCCTTGGCAGGGACGTAGATCAACTAATGAAAAACTGTTTTTT	CASSEALPWQGRRSTNEKLFF
TRBJ1-2	TRBD1	TRBV4-3	-	TGCGCCAGCAGCCAAGATTTCGACAGGGGGCTCTTAGCTAACTATGGCTACACCTTC	CASSQDFDRGLLANYGYTF
TRBJ1-2	TRBD1	TRBV29-1	few	TGCAGCGTTCTCTTCCGGGACAGGGGTTATGGCTACACCTTC	CSVLFRDRGYGYTF